The TCR beta chain described here comes from a study of radiotherapy plus CTLA-4 blockade in lung cancer. Overall study context: Objective responses were recorded in over 15% of patients, with disease control recorded in about 30%. The study's findings and limits: Interferon-beta, together with early blood T cell clone dynamics, reportedly best predicted response.

About this clone: What it binds is not known.

The study gave focal radiation plus ipilimumab CTLA-4 blockade to patients with chemo-refractory metastatic non-small-cell lung cancer. Trimming pared 5 bases from V and 0 bases from J, leaving 7 bases between. This CDR3 spans 14 amino acids. Per germline, CDR1 LNHDA and CDR2 SQIVND (reference sequence). The protocol was immunoSEQ multiplex PCR, while the TCRdb copy is restricted to in-frame clones and leaves out a portion. Here the sample spans 55,000 to 75,000 clones, 65% to 85% being singletons. This specimen was peripheral blood, taken from a patient treated with radiotherapy plus ipilimumab. The receptor was derived from a human donor with non-small cell lung cancer whose response to radiotherapy plus ipilimumab could not be evaluated. Some clones in this sample may be carry-over from other donors' samples. The chain combines TRBV19 with TRBJ2-2; perhaps TRBD2 as D (5 bases). CDR3 loop: CASSAGTNTGELFF. CDR3 bases: TGTGCCAGTAGTGCCGGGACGAACACCGGGGAGCTGTTTTTT. Variable domain in full (rest from reference TRBV19 and TRBJ2-2): DGGITQSPKYLFRKEGQNVTLSCEQNLNHDAMYWYRQDPGQGLRLIYYSQIVNDFQKGDIAEGYSVSREKKESFPLTVTSAQKNPTAFYLCASSAGTNTGELFFGEGSRLTVL.